The rows below give T cell receptor beta chains drawn from one sample of a study of shared clonotypes between healthy human individuals. The data were produced by immunoSEQ multiplex PCR, yet TCRdb's version contains in-frame clones alone and is incomplete. This table has under 600,000 clones, roughly 98% appearing once. Sequences were obtained from naive CD8+ T cells sorted from blood. The receptors originated from a man younger than 40 in good health. The CDR3 runs from the conserved cysteine through the conserved F or W. The D gene is left open where the match is weak. Not every row has a clone size; where given, it reads once, few, many or a size class.

V gene: TRBV27; clone size: NA; J gene: TRBJ2-7; D gene: NA; CDR3 protein: CASSSQIRKIDRDYEQYF; CDR3 DNA: TGTGCCAGCAGTTCCCAAATACGAAAAATTGACAGAGACTACGAGCAGTACTTC
V gene: TRBV19; clone size: NA; J gene: TRBJ2-7; D gene: NA; CDR3 protein: CASNPGGGPLNEQYF; CDR3 DNA: TGTGCCAGCAATCCTGGTGGAGGGCCATTGAACGAGCAGTACTTC
V gene: TRBV7-9; clone size: NA; J gene: TRBJ2-7; D gene: NA; CDR3 protein: CASSSPLPQDGNYEQYF; CDR3 DNA: TGTGCCAGCAGCTCCCCTCTCCCGCAGGACGGCAACTACGAGCAGTACTTC
V gene: TRBV10-1; clone size: NA; J gene: TRBJ2-7; D gene: NA; CDR3 protein: CASSESQGLYEQYF; CDR3 DNA: TGCGCCAGCAGTGAGAGCCAGGGCCTCTACGAGCAGTACTTC
V gene: TRBV28; clone size: once; J gene: TRBJ1-5; D gene: NA; CDR3 protein: CASRLRQASNQPQHF; CDR3 DNA: TGTGCCAGCAGACTGCGACAGGCAAGCAATCAGCCCCAGCATTTT
V gene: TRBV7-6; clone size: NA; J gene: TRBJ2-7; D gene: TRBD1; CDR3 protein: CASSPWKGQGEGYEQYF; CDR3 DNA: TGTGCCAGCAGCCCTTGGAAGGGACAGGGAGAAGGCTACGAGCAGTACTTC
V gene: TRBV29-1; clone size: NA; J gene: TRBJ2-3; D gene: TRBD1; CDR3 protein: CSVDGTGPEDTQYF; CDR3 DNA: TGCAGCGTGGATGGGACAGGACCTGAGGATACGCAGTATTTT
V gene: TRBV5-5; clone size: NA; J gene: TRBJ2-1; D gene: NA; CDR3 protein: CASSRTQYNEQFF; CDR3 DNA: TGTGCCAGCAGCCGTACACAGTACAATGAGCAGTTCTTC
V gene: TRBV10-3; clone size: NA; J gene: TRBJ2-1; D gene: TRBD1; CDR3 protein: CATGQGYNEQFF; CDR3 DNA: TGTGCCACGGGACAGGGGTACAATGAGCAGTTCTTC
V gene: TRBV19; clone size: NA; J gene: TRBJ2-1; D gene: TRBD2; CDR3 protein: CASSIGTSGYNEQFF; CDR3 DNA: TGTGCCAGTAGTATCGGGACTAGCGGTTACAATGAGCAGTTCTTC
V gene: TRBV5-4; clone size: NA; J gene: TRBJ2-5; D gene: NA; CDR3 protein: CASSPSQETQYF; CDR3 DNA: TGTGCCAGCAGCCCGAGCCAAGAGACCCAGTACTTC
V gene: TRBV13; clone size: NA; J gene: TRBJ2-1; D gene: TRBD1; CDR3 protein: CASSFRQGHLVNEQFF; CDR3 DNA: TGTGCCAGCAGCTTTCGACAGGGGCATTTGGTTAATGAGCAGTTCTTC
V gene: TRBV4-1; clone size: NA; J gene: TRBJ2-1; D gene: NA; CDR3 protein: CASSQERSGTSYNEQFF; CDR3 DNA: TGCGCCAGCAGCCAGGAGCGTAGCGGAACATCCTACAATGAGCAGTTCTTC
V gene: TRBV27; clone size: once; J gene: TRBJ2-7; D gene: NA; CDR3 protein: CASSLSVNYEQYF; CDR3 DNA: TGTGCCAGCAGTTTATCCGTTAACTACGAGCAGTACTTC
V gene: TRBV18; clone size: NA; J gene: TRBJ2-1; D gene: TRBD1; CDR3 protein: CASSPPRQGYNEQFF; CDR3 DNA: TGTGCCAGCTCACCACCGCGACAGGGATACAATGAGCAGTTCTTC
V gene: TRBV2; clone size: NA; J gene: TRBJ2-5; D gene: TRBD2; CDR3 protein: CASSEFRSSGRVYQETQYF; CDR3 DNA: TGTGCCAGCAGTGAATTTAGGTCTAGCGGGAGAGTGTACCAAGAGACCCAGTACTTC
V gene: TRBV21-1; clone size: NA; J gene: TRBJ2-7; D gene: NA; CDR3 protein: CASSNQNLSYEQYF; CDR3 DNA: TGTGCCAGCAGCAATCAAAATCTGTCCTACGAGCAGTACTTC
V gene: TRBV30; clone size: NA; J gene: TRBJ2-3; D gene: TRBD2; CDR3 protein: CAWSGPLAGGTDTQYF; CDR3 DNA: TGTGCCTGGAGCGGCCCTCTAGCGGGGGGCACAGATACGCAGTATTTT
V gene: TRBV7-9; clone size: NA; J gene: TRBJ2-5; D gene: TRBD1; CDR3 protein: CASSLARTGQETQYF; CDR3 DNA: TGTGCCAGCAGCTTAGCCAGGACAGGTCAAGAGACCCAGTACTTC
V gene: TRBV7-9; clone size: NA; J gene: TRBJ2-7; D gene: NA; CDR3 protein: CASSLLGRDSYEQYF; CDR3 DNA: TGTGCCAGCAGCTTATTAGGCAGGGATTCCTACGAGCAGTACTTC
V gene: TRBV7-9; clone size: NA; J gene: TRBJ2-5; D gene: TRBD1; CDR3 protein: CASGRQGEPETQYF; CDR3 DNA: TGTGCCAGCGGAAGACAGGGGGAGCCAGAGACCCAGTACTTC
V gene: TRBV27; clone size: once; J gene: TRBJ2-5; D gene: TRBD2; CDR3 protein: CATGGETQYF; CDR3 DNA: TGTGCCACCGGGGGGGAGACCCAGTACTTC
V gene: TRBV9; clone size: NA; J gene: TRBJ2-7; D gene: NA; CDR3 protein: CASSVTGQGPYEQYF; CDR3 DNA: TGTGCCAGCAGCGTGACCGGCCAGGGGCCGTACGAGCAGTACTTC
V gene: TRBV9; clone size: NA; J gene: TRBJ1-5; D gene: TRBD1; CDR3 protein: CASSAQGSNQPQHF; CDR3 DNA: TGTGCCAGCAGCGCACAGGGGAGCAATCAGCCCCAGCATTTT
V gene: TRBV7-9; clone size: NA; J gene: TRBJ2-1; D gene: NA; CDR3 protein: CASSLGKSGNEQFF; CDR3 DNA: TGTGCCAGCAGCCTGGGAAAAAGTGGGAATGAGCAGTTCTTC
V gene: TRBV7-9; clone size: NA; J gene: TRBJ2-5; D gene: TRBD2; CDR3 protein: CASSPGTSGFETQYF; CDR3 DNA: TGTGCCAGCAGCCCAGGGACTAGCGGATTCGAGACCCAGTACTTC
V gene: TRBV15; clone size: NA; J gene: TRBJ2-7; D gene: TRBD2; CDR3 protein: CATSITSGANYEQYF; CDR3 DNA: TGTGCCACCAGCATAACTAGCGGCGCTAACTACGAGCAGTACTTC
V gene: TRBV7-3; clone size: NA; J gene: TRBJ2-1; D gene: TRBD1; CDR3 protein: CASSSTGPNEQFF; CDR3 DNA: TGTGCCAGCAGCTCGACAGGGCCCAATGAGCAGTTCTTC
V gene: TRBV7-9; clone size: NA; J gene: TRBJ1-1; D gene: TRBD1; CDR3 protein: CASRGTANTEAFF; CDR3 DNA: TGTGCCAGCAGAGGGACAGCCAACACTGAAGCTTTCTTT
V gene: TRBV19; clone size: NA; J gene: TRBJ1-5; D gene: TRBD1; CDR3 protein: CASRQGQGGNQPQHF; CDR3 DNA: TGTGCCAGTAGACAGGGACAGGGGGGCAATCAGCCCCAGCATTTT
V gene: TRBV27; clone size: NA; J gene: TRBJ1-1; D gene: NA; CDR3 protein: CASSYQRQNTEAFF; CDR3 DNA: TGTGCCAGCAGTTACCAACGACAGAACACTGAAGCTTTCTTT
V gene: TRBV27; clone size: NA; J gene: TRBJ2-5; D gene: NA; CDR3 protein: CASSPIVDLETQYF; CDR3 DNA: TGTGCCAGCAGTCCTATCGTAGATCTGGAGACCCAGTACTTC
V gene: TRBV27; clone size: NA; J gene: TRBJ2-7; D gene: TRBD2; CDR3 protein: CASSLLAESYEQYF; CDR3 DNA: TGTGCCAGCAGTTTACTAGCGGAGTCCTACGAGCAGTACTTC
V gene: TRBV29-1; clone size: NA; J gene: TRBJ2-7; D gene: NA; CDR3 protein: CSVEVGTRYEQYF; CDR3 DNA: TGCAGCGTTGAAGTGGGGACAAGATACGAGCAGTACTTC
V gene: TRBV29-1; clone size: NA; J gene: TRBJ1-2; D gene: NA; CDR3 protein: CSVVPGDYGYTF; CDR3 DNA: TGCAGCGTTGTTCCCGGAGACTATGGCTACACCTTC
V gene: TRBV7-9; clone size: NA; J gene: TRBJ2-7; D gene: NA; CDR3 protein: CASSLDSHLSYEQYF; CDR3 DNA: TGTGCCAGCAGCCTTGACTCTCACCTCTCCTACGAGCAGTACTTC